This passage covers 28 T cell receptor beta chains from one sample sequenced in a study of blood T cells in healthy people across ages. The use of a sample-barcoded 5' primer and a J-beta primer mix characterized a second PCR of about 6 to 12 cycles. TCRdb passed the 5' RACE reads through MiXCR, listing each CDR3 protein once. The sample lists roughly 1,700,000 distinct CDR3 sequences; 28% were seen once. Sequenced material: blood. Receptors originate from a woman under 40 in good health.

This clonotype was found many times. The chain carries TRBV7-3 and TRBJ2-5, with 13 bases lining up with TRBD2. Looked up from germline, CDR1 is SGHTA and CDR2 is FQGTGA. With 0 bases clipped from V and 6 bases from J, the junction kept 7 bases outside the gene matches. The CDR3 sequence is 17 residues long. The CDR3 region has the DNA TGTGCCAGCAGCTTAACGGGACTAGCGGGAACCCCGCAGACCCAGTACTTC. Protein product: CASSLTGLAGTPQTQYF.

The chain carries TRBV7-6 and TRBJ1-3; maybe TRBD1 (6 bases). The CDR3 has 15 residues. The germline gives CDR1 SGHVS, CDR2 FNYEAQ. V was shortened by 5 bases and J by 0 bases, with 11 bases between the two germline ends. The CDR3: CASSEDSLSGNTIYF. The CDR3 region has the DNA TGTGCCAGCAGCGAGGACAGCCTCTCTGGAAACACCATATATTTT.

This clonotype was recorded many times. J is TRBJ2-7 and V is TRBV7-2; 12 bases fit TRBD2. This CDR3 spans 16 amino acids. J was trimmed by 3 bases and V by 5 bases; bases with no gene match: 8. Per germline, CDR1 SGHTA and CDR2 FQGNSA. CDR3 nucleotides: TGTGCCAGCAGCCGCTCCCTACTAGCGGGGGGCTACGAGCAGTACTTC. This codes for CASSRSLLAGGYEQYF.

This clonotype was detected ten times or more. The genes are TRBV5-1 and TRBJ2-7, with a weak D call TRBD2 (6 bases). Trimming took 4 bases from V and 2 from J, leaving 13 bases between them. Germline CDR1 reads SGHRS; CDR2 reads YFSETQ. This CDR3 spans 14 amino acids. In nucleotides, the CDR3 is TGCGCCAGCAGCCTCCCGGGGGAAACCTACGAGCAGTACTTC. Translation gives CASSLPGETYEQYF.

The sample holds many counts of this clonotype. This sequence joins TRBV29-1 and TRBJ2-7; 14 bases match TRBD2. CDR1 is SQVTM, CDR2 ANQGSEA, per germline. The CDR3 has 15 amino acids. With V trimmed by 5 bases and J by 4 bases, 7 bases remained unmatched. The CDR3 spells CSVFGLAGGVYEQYF. For the CDR3, the DNA is TGCAGCGTTTTCGGACTAGCGGGAGGAGTGTACGAGCAGTACTTC.

This sequence joins TRBV3-1 and TRBJ2-7; D could derive from TRBD1 or TRBD2 (5 bases each). Deletions cut 5 bases from V and 7 bases from J, with 18 bases between. CDR1 and CDR2 (germline): LGHDT, YNNKEL (reference sequence). The CDR3 is 14 residues long. CDR3 loop: CASSLGRLSNEQYF. CDR3 nucleotides: TGTGCCAGCAGCTTGGGACGACTCTCCAATGAGCAGTACTTC.

This clonotype was picked up a small number of times. The rearrangement links TRBV5-1 to TRBJ2-5; TRBD2 might be the D (5 bases). The CDR3 covers 17 residues. V was pared by 3 bases and J by 0 bases, with 18 bases between. CDR1 is SGHRS, CDR2 YFSETQ, per germline. CDR3 amino acids: CASSYQTKPSYQETQYF. In nucleotides, the CDR3 is TGCGCCAGCAGCTATCAGACTAAGCCTTCGTACCAAGAGACCCAGTACTTC.

The gene calls are TRBV4-1 and TRBJ2-7; TRBD2 matches 11 bases. The end of the DNA is better explained by TRBJ2-5, so the J call may be wrong. Germline CDR1 is MGHRA and CDR2 is YSYEKL. The CDR3 has 15 amino acids. CDR3 protein: CASSPPSGGRLTQYF. In DNA, the CDR3 is TGCGCCAGCAGCCCTCCTAGCGGGGGGCGCTTGACCCAGTACTTC.

This clonotype was observed a few times. The chain employs TRBV20-1 and TRBJ2-3; D possibly corresponds to TRBD1 (6 bases). This CDR3 has 14 residues. Looked up from germline, CDR1 is DFQATT and CDR2 is SNEGSKA (reference sequence). Trimming cost V 2 bases and J 4 bases, with 13 bases left between them. This CDR3 reads CSARTDSDPDTQYF. In DNA, the CDR3 is TGCAGTGCTAGAACGGACAGTGACCCAGATACGCAGTATTTT.

This clonotype was counted ten times or more. This sequence joins TRBV7-9 and TRBJ2-1; D is unclear. CDR1 SEHNR and CDR2 FQNEAQ come from the germline V gene (reference sequence). The CDR3 totals 15 residues. V dropped 5 bases and J dropped 3 bases, with 14 bases sitting between them. The CDR3 here is CASSEVSTVYNEQFF. The CDR3 DNA sequence: TGTGCCAGCAGCGAAGTGAGCACGGTCTACAATGAGCAGTTCTTC.

This clonotype occurred a few times. The DNA for the CDR3 is TGCAGTGCCCACTGGACAGGGGAATCATACAATGAGCAGTTCTTC. Translating it yields CSAHWTGESYNEQFF. This rearrangement joins TRBV20-1 to TRBJ2-1, with 9 bases that match TRBD1. Germline CDR1 reads DFQATT; CDR2 reads SNEGSKA (reference sequence). V shed 6 bases and J 4 bases; nucleotides not matched to a gene: 10. The CDR3 has 15 amino acids.

V usage is TRBV7-9 and J usage is TRBJ1-4; 7 nucleotides match TRBD1. Trimming cost V 5 bases and J 4 bases; bases outside gene matches: 4. This CDR3 is built from 14 residues. Germline-derived CDR1 and CDR2 are SEHNR and FQNEAQ (reference sequence). Here the CDR3 reads CASSRGQDNEKLFF. The CDR3 DNA reads TGTGCCAGCAGCCGTGGACAGGATAATGAAAAACTGTTTTTT.

As to this clonotype: This may stem from a read error, because a much larger clone lies one nucleotide away. The chain employs TRBV20-1 and TRBJ2-6, with D possibly TRBD2 on 6 matching bases. The CDR3 extends over 15 amino acids. The V gene's germline CDR1 is DFQATT and CDR2 SNEGSKA (reference sequence). The CDR3 spells CSAREGGSGASVLTF. Written as DNA, the CDR3 is TGCAGTGCTAGAGAGGGAGGATCCGGGGCCAGCGTCCTGACTTTC.

The chain has TRBV6-2 or TRBV6-3 and TRBJ2-5; 8 bases are a match to TRBD2. The J call may be wrong; the DNA end is better matched by TRBJ2-1. Germline loops: CDR1 MNHEY, CDR2 SVGEGT. The CDR3 consists of 16 residues. The CDR3 coding sequence is TGTGCCAGCAGCTCCGGGACGGGGGGGTACCAAGAGACCCAGTTCTTC. Its protein product is CASSSGTGGYQETQFF.

The rearrangement links TRBV2 to TRBJ2-4; 9 bases agree with TRBD1. CDR1 is SNHLY and CDR2 is FYNNEI in the germline V gene. J was trimmed by 13 bases and V by 6 bases; bases with no gene match: 7. This CDR3 has 12 residues. The DNA of the CDR3 is TGTGCCAGCAGGGATAGACAGGGGGGGCAGTACTTC. Its protein is CASRDRQGGQYF.

In this sample, this clonotype turned up a few times. The V and J genes are TRBV18 and TRBJ2-7; TRBD1 matches at 9 bases. The CDR3 runs to 15 residues. The germline V gene has CDR1 KGHSH and CDR2 LQKENI. Trimming cost V 6 bases and J 6 bases; bases outside gene matches: 12. The CDR3 protein is CASSPQGTGQREQYF. DNA of the CDR3: TGTGCCAGCTCCCCCCAGGGGACAGGGCAACGCGAGCAGTACTTC.

The chain carries TRBV2 and TRBJ1-1; 10 bases fit TRBD1. The CDR3 contains 15 residues. After removal of 6 bases from V and 4 bases from J, the junction contained 8 bases not matched to a gene. Germline V gene data show CDR1 as SNHLY and CDR2 as FYNNEI. CDR3 residues: CASRERQGAVTEAFF. The DNA for the CDR3 is TGTGCCAGCAGGGAACGACAGGGGGCAGTCACTGAAGCTTTCTTT.

V usage is TRBV6-6 and J usage is TRBJ1-2; D is unresolved. The CDR3 contains 16 residues. V gave up 0 bases and J gave up 0 bases, with 11 bases separating them. Germline lookup yields CDR1 MNHNY and CDR2 SVGAGI (reference sequence). CDR3 in DNA: TGTGCCAGCAGTTACTCGAGCCGCCTTACTAACTATGGCTACACCTTC. Protein sequence: CASSYSSRLTNYGYTF.

This clonotype was counted between two and nine times. The chain recombines TRBV6-5 with TRBJ1-6; maybe TRBD1 (5 bases). Germline V lookup: CDR1 MNHEY, CDR2 SVGAGI. V shed 6 bases and J shed 3 bases, with 9 bases lying between them. The CDR3 extends over 14 amino acids. CDR3 sequence reads: CASSVRGYNSPLHF. The CDR3 nucleotides are TGTGCCAGCAGCGTGAGGGGCTATAATTCACCCCTCCACTTT.

There are a few counts of this clonotype. The V and J genes are TRBV7-2 and TRBJ2-1, with D possibly TRBD2 on 6 matching bases. Germline lookup yields CDR1 SGHTA and CDR2 FQGNSA. The ends were cut back, 0 bases at V and 6 bases at J, with 15 bases in the middle. This CDR3 has 16 amino acids. CDR3 DNA sequence: TGTGCCAGCAGCTTAGCGCCGGGACTGGAATTCAATGAGCAGTTCTTC. Its translation: CASSLAPGLEFNEQFF. The variable domain in full, completed from reference TRBV7-2 and TRBJ2-1, reads GAGVSQSPSNKVTEKGKDVELRCDPISGHTALYWYRQSLGQGLEFLIYFQGNSAPDKSGLPSDRFSAERTGGSVSTLTIQRTQQEDSAVYLCASSLAPGLEFNEQFFGPGTRLTVL.

This clonotype was seen a handful of times. The V call is TRBV2, the J call TRBJ2-5; 13 bases are shared with TRBD2. The ends lost 7 bases at V and 5 bases at J; junction bases unmatched: 7. CDR3 length: 15 residues. The germline gives CDR1 SNHLY, CDR2 FYNNEI. CDR3 loop: CASTRETSGGETQYF. Written as DNA, the CDR3 is TGTGCCAGCACTCGGGAGACTAGCGGGGGGGAGACCCAGTACTTC.

This clonotype was recorded at least ten times. The V gene is TRBV29-1, the J gene TRBJ2-7, with D possibly matching TRBD2 (5 bases). V lost 7 bases to trimming and J lost 6 bases, with 19 bases between them. CDR1 SQVTM and CDR2 ANQGSEA come from the germline V gene. This CDR3 spans 13 amino acids. CDR3 nucleotides: TGCAGCGCCGAGGGCCTTCGAGGCGCCGAGCAGTACTTC. Residues: CSAEGLRGAEQYF.

This clonotype was recorded a few times. The chain links TRBV6-5 to TRBJ2-4; 7 positions agree with TRBD1. After removal of 5 bases from V and 3 bases from J, the junction contained 7 bases not matched to a gene. The CDR3 covers 15 residues. In germline, CDR1 is MNHEY, CDR2 SVGAGI. CDR3 sequence (DNA): TGTGCCAGCAGTAGCACAGGGGACGGCAAAAACATTCAGTACTTC. Protein: CASSSTGDGKNIQYF.

A single count supports this clonotype. The chain carries TRBV7-3 and TRBJ2-5; D remains ambiguous. Germline lookup yields CDR1 SGHTA and CDR2 FQGTGA. V was pared by 5 bases and J by 5 bases, with 15 bases between. There are 14 residues in the CDR3. In DNA form, the CDR3 reads TGTGCCAGCAGCACGAACCCGGGTGTCGAGACCCAGTACTTC. Amino acids: CASSTNPGVETQYF.

This clonotype was detected only a few times. V is TRBV11-2 and J is TRBJ1-1; 9 nucleotides match TRBD1. Germline CDR1 is SGHAT and CDR2 is FQNNGV. V lost 4 bases to trimming and J lost 4 bases; unmatched junction nucleotides: 7. CDR3 length equals 15 residues. CDR3 coding DNA: TGTGCCAGCAGCTCCCAGGACAGGGGAGGCACTGAAGCTTTCTTT. Residues: CASSSQDRGGTEAFF.

V and J are TRBV30 and TRBJ2-1, with D unresolved. The J call may be wrong; the DNA end is better matched by TRBJ2-7. This CDR3 contains 14 residues. Germline CDR1 GTSNPN, CDR2 SVGIG (reference sequence). The CDR3 DNA follows: TGTGCCTGGAGTGTCGGCGTATCGTACAATGAGCAGTACTTC. It codes for CAWSVGVSYNEQYF.

The CDR3 region has the DNA TGTGCCAGCAGGGGGGCAAATCTCTACGAGCAGTACTTC. Its translation: CASRGANLYEQYF. This chain joins TRBV28 and TRBJ2-4; TRBD1 is a possible D gene (6 bases). Judging by the DNA end, TRBJ2-7 fits better; the J call may be wrong. Germline V gene sequence: CDR1 MDHEN, CDR2 SYDVKM. This CDR3 is built from 13 residues.

This chain uses TRBV30 with TRBJ2-3; 9 bases are shared with TRBD2. The CDR3 length is 18 residues. The germline V gene has CDR1 GTSNPN and CDR2 SVGIG (reference sequence). With V trimmed by 2 bases and J by 2 bases, 14 bases remained unmatched. CDR3 protein: CAWSLRLAGTRSTDTQYF. CDR3 in DNA: TGTGCCTGGAGTCTCCGGCTAGCGGGGACCCGGTCCACAGATACGCAGTATTTT.